The TCR beta chain described here comes from a study of blood T cell repertoires in COVID-19. Original handling: Amplification with reference gene primers provided the estimates of nucleated cell counts. TCRdb's copy holds only in-frame clones and misses some; the assay was immunoSEQ multiplex PCR. From that table come the V and J calls and clone size; the DNA was used to work out D and trimming. The data contain 150,000 to 200,000 clones, around 80% of them singletons. This clone was counted between two and nine times. V gave up 3 bases and J gave up 2 bases; unmatched junction bases: 8. This CDR3 is built from 18 residues. Germline V gives CDR1 LGHNA, CDR2 YNFKEQ.

V gene TRBV4-2 combines with J gene TRBJ2-3, with TRBD2 matching over 13 bases. This sequence originates from a middle-aged man who had recovered from COVID-19. Input material: PBMCs or T cells enriched from blood (not recorded which). This CDR3 is CASSQVGGLAGITDTQYF. CDR3 DNA sequence: TGTGCCAGCAGCCAGGTGGGGGGACTAGCGGGGATCACAGATACGCAGTATTTT.